These T cell receptor beta chains were read from a single sample in a study of blood T cell repertoires in COVID-19. The protocol was immunoSEQ multiplex PCR, while the TCRdb copy is restricted to in-frame clones and leaves out a portion. The table includes about 330,000 clones, over 80% detected once. Sample: peripheral blood. The source of these receptors is a young man with COVID-19, enrolled during active disease. Each CDR3 is given with its conserved first and last residue. Each record gives: CDR3 protein, CDR3 DNA, D gene, clone size, V gene, J gene. A D gene is named only where the DNA matches it firmly. Clone size is given for some rows only: seen once, a few or many times, or a class if the clone is expanded.

CDR3 protein: CASSSQGAEETQYF
CDR3 DNA: TGTGCCAGCAGCTCACAGGGGGCGGAAGAGACCCAGTACTTC
D gene: TRBD1
clone size: NA
V gene: TRBV5-4
J gene: TRBJ2-5

CDR3 protein: CASMALEGGQLNQPQHF
CDR3 DNA: TGTGCCAGCATGGCTCTCGAGGGGGGACAGCTCAATCAGCCCCAGCATTTT
D gene: TRBD1
clone size: NA
V gene: TRBV28
J gene: TRBJ1-5

CDR3 protein: CASSIIAGGAEAFF
CDR3 DNA: TGTGCCAGTAGTATCATAGCGGGAGGGGCTGAAGCTTTCTTT
D gene: NA
clone size: NA
V gene: TRBV19
J gene: TRBJ1-1

CDR3 protein: CASSAGRRDRGYNEQFF
CDR3 DNA: TGTGCCAGCAGCGCCGGGCGTCGGGACAGGGGTTACAATGAGCAGTTCTTC
D gene: TRBD1
clone size: NA
V gene: TRBV9
J gene: TRBJ2-1

CDR3 protein: CASNRGYYEQYF
CDR3 DNA: TGTGCCAGCAATAGGGGGTACTACGAGCAGTACTTC
D gene: NA
clone size: NA
V gene: TRBV2
J gene: TRBJ2-7

CDR3 protein: CASSPDFSGLQFF
CDR3 DNA: TGTGCCAGTAGTCCCGACTTTTCCGGCCTGCAGTTCTTC
D gene: NA
clone size: NA
V gene: TRBV19
J gene: TRBJ2-1

CDR3 protein: CASSLGQGADTQYF
CDR3 DNA: TGTGCCAGCAGTTTAGGACAGGGGGCAGATACGCAGTATTTT
D gene: TRBD1
clone size: NA
V gene: TRBV28
J gene: TRBJ2-3

CDR3 protein: CASPRNSELDTGELFF
CDR3 DNA: TGTGCCAGCCCTCGGAACAGTGAATTGGACACCGGGGAGCTGTTTTTT
D gene: NA
clone size: NA
V gene: TRBV16
J gene: TRBJ2-2

CDR3 protein: CASNPLRRQGANRIGQPQHF
CDR3 DNA: TGTGCCAGCAACCCTCTCCGACGACAGGGGGCTAATCGTATAGGTCAGCCCCAGCATTTT
D gene: NA
clone size: NA
V gene: TRBV21-1
J gene: TRBJ1-5

CDR3 protein: CASSGGGSDQPQHF
CDR3 DNA: TGTGCCAGCAGTGGGGGGGGCTCAGATCAGCCCCAGCATTTT
D gene: NA
clone size: NA
V gene: TRBV28
J gene: TRBJ1-5

CDR3 protein: CASSLREGTEAFF
CDR3 DNA: TGTGCCAGCAGCTTACGGGAGGGCACTGAAGCTTTCTTT
D gene: NA
clone size: NA
V gene: TRBV7-9
J gene: TRBJ1-1

CDR3 protein: CASSPGQVAYEQYF
CDR3 DNA: TGTGCCAGCAGCCCGGGACAGGTAGCCTACGAGCAGTACTTC
D gene: TRBD1
clone size: once
V gene: TRBV5-4
J gene: TRBJ2-7

CDR3 protein: CASSPPGLSGANVLTF
CDR3 DNA: TGTGCCAGCTCACCACCGGGCCTTTCTGGGGCCAACGTCCTGACTTTC
D gene: NA
clone size: NA
V gene: TRBV18
J gene: TRBJ2-6

CDR3 protein: CASSVGQGANEQFF
CDR3 DNA: TGTGCCAGCAGCGTGGGACAGGGGGCGAATGAGCAGTTCTTC
D gene: TRBD1
clone size: NA
V gene: TRBV6-4
J gene: TRBJ2-1

CDR3 protein: CASSLVGRSYGYTF
CDR3 DNA: TGTGCCAGCAGCTTAGTGGGGCGATCCTATGGCTACACCTTC
D gene: NA
clone size: NA
V gene: TRBV7-2
J gene: TRBJ1-2

CDR3 protein: CASKRTGNTGELFF
CDR3 DNA: TGTGCCAGCAAAAGGACAGGGAACACCGGGGAGCTGTTTTTT
D gene: TRBD1
clone size: NA
V gene: TRBV5-4
J gene: TRBJ2-2

CDR3 protein: CASSSDRGVYNEQFF
CDR3 DNA: TGTGCCAGCAGCTCCGACAGGGGCGTCTACAATGAGCAGTTCTTC
D gene: TRBD1
clone size: NA
V gene: TRBV7-8
J gene: TRBJ2-1

CDR3 protein: CASTIQGTNEKLFF
CDR3 DNA: TGTGCCAGCACTATACAGGGGACTAATGAAAAACTGTTTTTT
D gene: TRBD1
clone size: NA
V gene: TRBV19
J gene: TRBJ1-4

CDR3 protein: CASSGTGAAHTEAFF
CDR3 DNA: TGTGCCAGCAGCGGCACAGGGGCCGCCCACACTGAAGCTTTCTTT
D gene: TRBD1
clone size: NA
V gene: TRBV5-6
J gene: TRBJ1-1

CDR3 protein: CASSPNRGQEQYF
CDR3 DNA: TGTGCCAGCTCACCAAATCGGGGTCAAGAGCAGTACTTC
D gene: NA
clone size: NA
V gene: TRBV18
J gene: TRBJ2-7

CDR3 protein: CASSPPEESGETQYF
CDR3 DNA: TGTGCCAGCTCACCACCAGAGGAATCGGGAGAGACCCAGTACTTC
D gene: NA
clone size: NA
V gene: TRBV18
J gene: TRBJ2-5

CDR3 protein: CASSLFLVTSAEQYF
CDR3 DNA: TGTGCCAGCAGCTTGTTCCTAGTAACATCGGCCGAGCAGTACTTC
D gene: NA
clone size: NA
V gene: TRBV5-6
J gene: TRBJ2-7

CDR3 protein: CASSQVPGVRQYF
CDR3 DNA: TGTGCCAGCAGCCAAGTACCGGGGGTTAGGCAGTACTTC
D gene: NA
clone size: NA
V gene: TRBV3-1/TRBV3-2
J gene: TRBJ2-7

CDR3 protein: CASQENTGELFF
CDR3 DNA: TGCGCCAGTCAGGAGAACACCGGGGAGCTGTTTTTT
D gene: NA
clone size: NA
V gene: TRBV5-1
J gene: TRBJ2-2

CDR3 protein: CASTGDGDQGYTF
CDR3 DNA: TGTGCCAGCACAGGGGACGGGGATCAGGGCTACACCTTC
D gene: NA
clone size: NA
V gene: TRBV2
J gene: TRBJ1-2

CDR3 protein: CASSFFNQPQHF
CDR3 DNA: TGTGCCAGCAGTTTCTTTAATCAGCCCCAGCATTTT
D gene: NA
clone size: NA
V gene: TRBV27
J gene: TRBJ1-5

CDR3 protein: CATDSGTSTDTQYF
CDR3 DNA: TGCGCCACCGATAGCGGGACTAGCACAGATACGCAGTATTTT
D gene: TRBD2
clone size: NA
V gene: TRBV10-2
J gene: TRBJ2-3

CDR3 protein: CASSSPTGLSNQPQHF
CDR3 DNA: TGTGCCAGCAGCAGCCCGACGGGACTCAGCAATCAGCCCCAGCATTTT
D gene: NA
clone size: NA
V gene: TRBV21-1
J gene: TRBJ1-5

CDR3 protein: CSASLGGGGLAAFF
CDR3 DNA: TGCAGTGCTAGTTTAGGGGGCGGAGGGTTAGCGGCTTTCTTT
D gene: TRBD1
clone size: NA
V gene: TRBV20-1
J gene: TRBJ1-1

CDR3 protein: CASSLGLAKSTGELFF
CDR3 DNA: TGTGCCAGCAGCTTAGGACTAGCAAAGAGCACCGGGGAGCTGTTTTTT
D gene: TRBD2
clone size: NA
V gene: TRBV7-8
J gene: TRBJ2-2

CDR3 protein: CASRSAAGTHNEQFF
CDR3 DNA: TGTGCCAGTAGGTCGGCGGCGGGGACTCACAATGAGCAGTTCTTC
D gene: NA
clone size: NA
V gene: TRBV19
J gene: TRBJ2-1

CDR3 protein: CASSLEPADRWAQYGYTF
CDR3 DNA: TGTGCCAGCAGCTTAGAGCCCGCGGACAGGTGGGCGCAGTATGGCTACACCTTC
D gene: TRBD1
clone size: NA
V gene: TRBV11-2
J gene: TRBJ1-2

CDR3 protein: CASSFGGQGNREQYF
CDR3 DNA: TGTGCCAGCAGTTTTGGCGGACAGGGGAATCGCGAGCAGTACTTC
D gene: TRBD1
clone size: once
V gene: TRBV27
J gene: TRBJ2-7

CDR3 protein: CASSRIGQGDNEQFF
CDR3 DNA: TGTGCCAGCAGCCGAATTGGACAGGGGGACAATGAGCAGTTCTTC
D gene: TRBD1
clone size: NA
V gene: TRBV5-5
J gene: TRBJ2-1

CDR3 protein: CASSFMNTEAFF
CDR3 DNA: TGTGCCAGCAGTTTTATGAACACTGAAGCTTTCTTT
D gene: NA
clone size: NA
V gene: TRBV5-5
J gene: TRBJ1-1

CDR3 protein: CSVEEGALGGYTF
CDR3 DNA: TGCAGCGTTGAGGAGGGGGCGTTGGGTGGCTACACCTTC
D gene: TRBD1
clone size: NA
V gene: TRBV29-1
J gene: TRBJ1-2

CDR3 protein: CSAKSGYEQYF
CDR3 DNA: TGCAGTGCTAAGAGCGGCTACGAGCAGTACTTC
D gene: NA
clone size: NA
V gene: TRBV20-1
J gene: TRBJ2-7

CDR3 protein: CASSPSGLSYEQYF
CDR3 DNA: TGCGCCAGCAGCCCTTCGGGACTGTCCTACGAGCAGTACTTC
D gene: NA
clone size: NA
V gene: TRBV5-1
J gene: TRBJ2-7

CDR3 protein: CASSPLGNEQFF
CDR3 DNA: TGTGCCAGCAGCCCGCTAGGTAATGAGCAGTTCTTC
D gene: NA
clone size: NA
V gene: TRBV7-9
J gene: TRBJ2-1

CDR3 protein: CASSWARGGYGYTF
CDR3 DNA: TGTGCCAGCAGTTGGGCGAGGGGGGGCTATGGCTACACCTTC
D gene: NA
clone size: NA
V gene: TRBV6-5
J gene: TRBJ1-2

CDR3 protein: CASSPGGTGNYGYTF
CDR3 DNA: TGTGCCAGTAGTCCGGGCGGGACAGGAAACTATGGCTACACCTTC
D gene: TRBD1
clone size: NA
V gene: TRBV19
J gene: TRBJ1-2

CDR3 protein: CASSLGQGTYNEQFF
CDR3 DNA: TGTGCCAGCAGCCTGGGACAGGGAACCTACAATGAGCAGTTCTTC
D gene: TRBD1
clone size: NA
V gene: TRBV5-5
J gene: TRBJ2-1